This is a list of T cell receptor beta chains from one sample in a study of cytomegalovirus exposure and HLA in healthy donors. The assay was immunoSEQ multiplex PCR, and TCRdb's table has in-frame clones only and misses some. This sample has 140,000 to 150,000 clones; roughly 9.7% occur once, and the top ten carry 1.8%. The sample consisted of PBMCs. The receptors stem from a man aged 45-65 years in good health and CMV-seronegative. The CDR3 runs from the conserved cysteine through the conserved F or W. D genes are given only for firm matches. Clone size is not always given. Where it is, it says once, few, many or a class for expanded clones.

>TRBV5-4|TRBJ1-1|TRBD1|few
CASSSGQGERTEAFF
TGTGCCAGCAGCAGCGGACAGGGGGAGCGGACTGAAGCTTTCTTT
>TRBV11-2|TRBJ1-1|-|-
CASSWPGLYTEAFF
TGTGCCAGCAGCTGGCCGGGTTTGTACACTGAAGCTTTCTTT
>TRBV2|TRBJ2-3|TRBD2|few
CASSASGSPDTQYF
TGTGCCAGCAGTGCTAGCGGGTCACCAGATACGCAGTATTTT
>TRBV7-9|TRBJ2-7|TRBD2|-
CASSLAGLSYEQYF
TGTGCCAGCAGCTTAGCGGGACTATCCTACGAGCAGTACTTC
>TRBV6-6|TRBJ2-7|TRBD2|few
CASSLGGSGRYEQYF
TGTGCCAGCAGTCTCGGGGGGTCGGGCCGCTACGAGCAGTACTTC
>TRBV2|TRBJ2-4|TRBD2|few
CASSLLAAQAFLNIQYF
TGTGCCAGCAGCTTACTAGCGGCGCAGGCCTTTTTAAACATTCAGTACTTC
>TRBV5-1|TRBJ2-1|TRBD2|few
CASSSSGTYNEQFF
TGCGCCAGCAGCTCTAGCGGAACCTACAATGAGCAGTTCTTC
>TRBV6-1|TRBJ2-4|TRBD1|-
CASSVDRVHIQYF
TGTGCCAGCAGTGTCGACAGGGTACACATTCAGTACTTC
>TRBV2|TRBJ2-7|-|-
CASSDIGGYSYEQYF
TGTGCCAGCAGTGACATAGGCGGATACTCCTACGAGCAGTACTTC
>TRBV5-1|TRBJ1-1|-|few
CASSSGGADTEAFF
TGCGCCAGCAGCAGCGGGGGGGCGGACACTGAAGCTTTCTTT
>TRBV4-1|TRBJ1-4|-|-
CASSPSGGGGHNEKLFF
TGCGCCAGCAGCCCCTCGGGGGGCGGGGGGCATAATGAAAAGCTGTTTTTT
>TRBV19|TRBJ1-4|TRBD1|few
CASSMAQGAANEKLFF
TGTGCCAGTAGTATGGCCCAGGGGGCTGCTAATGAAAAACTGTTTTTT
>TRBV27|TRBJ1-4|-|few
CASPPRGGNEKLFF
TGTGCCAGCCCCCCCCGGGGGGGGAATGAAAAACTGTTTTTT
>TRBV5-1|TRBJ1-3|-|-
CASSFQGSTSISSGNTIYF
TGCGCCAGCAGCTTTCAGGGGAGTACTTCTATCAGCTCTGGAAACACCATATATTTT
>TRBV20-1|TRBJ1-2|-|-
CSARDGLSDTF
TGCAGTGCTAGAGATGGCCTCAGCGACACCTTC
>TRBV30|TRBJ1-1|TRBD1|-
CAWRANRGTEAFF
TGTGCCTGGAGGGCAAACAGGGGCACTGAAGCTTTCTTT
>TRBV29-1|TRBJ1-2|TRBD1|-
CSVEAGQGSGYGYTF
TGCAGCGTTGAAGCCGGACAGGGGTCTGGGTATGGCTACACCTTC
>TRBV6-5|TRBJ2-7|-|many
CASSYSFDGSYEQYF
TGTGCCAGCAGTTACTCTTTTGACGGGAGCTACGAGCAGTACTTC
>TRBV5-5|TRBJ1-4|-|-
CASSLAATNEKLFF
TGTGCCAGCAGCCTGGCGGCAACTAATGAAAAACTGTTTTTT
>TRBV5-4|TRBJ2-5|TRBD2|few
CASSSSGVQETQYF
TGTGCCAGCAGCTCTAGCGGGGTTCAAGAGACCCAGTACTTC
>TRBV19|TRBJ2-1|TRBD1|-
CATRDSVYNEQFF
TGTGCCACCCGGGACAGTGTATACAATGAGCAGTTCTTC
>TRBV5-1|TRBJ2-5|-|-
CASSRSLRETQYF
TGCGCCAGCAGCCGGAGCCTTCGGGAGACCCAGTACTTC
>TRBV7-6|TRBJ2-2|TRBD2|few
CASSSLAGYTGELFF
TGTGCCAGCAGCTCGTTAGCGGGGTACACCGGGGAGCTGTTTTTT
>TRBV28|TRBJ1-2|TRBD1|many
CASSSAGTGEGYTF
TGTGCCAGCAGTAGCGCAGGGACAGGGGAGGGCTACACCTTC
>TRBV16|TRBJ2-7|-|-
CASSQLEYHEQYF
TGTGCCAGCAGCCAGTTGGAGTACCACGAGCAGTACTTC
>TRBV6-1|TRBJ2-3|-|few
CASSEQKGTDTQYF
TGTGCCAGCAGTGAACAAAAGGGGACAGATACGCAGTATTTT
>TRBV7-9|TRBJ1-1|TRBD1|-
CASSDRGFTEAFF
TGTGCCAGCAGCGACAGGGGTTTCACTGAAGCTTTCTTT
>TRBV29-1|TRBJ1-1|-|-
CSVESGGTEAFF
TGCAGCGTTGAATCCGGAGGGACTGAAGCTTTCTTT
>TRBV2|TRBJ1-2|-|few
CASSEIRQVTNYGYTF
TGTGCCAGCAGTGAAATTCGACAGGTTACCAACTATGGCTACACCTTC
>TRBV7-6|TRBJ2-3|TRBD1|-
CASSLRTGADTQYF
TGTGCCAGCAGCCTGCGGACAGGGGCAGATACGCAGTATTTT
>TRBV7-3|TRBJ2-2|-|few
CASSFTLQGSTGELFF
TGTGCCAGCAGCTTCACGTTGCAGGGAAGCACCGGGGAGCTGTTTTTT
>TRBV18|TRBJ1-1|-|-
CASSPDRSGLAFF
TGTGCCAGCTCACCAGACAGGTCAGGCTTGGCTTTCTTT
>TRBV6-1|TRBJ1-4|-|few
CASSETLGAGDRNEKLFF
TGTGCCAGCAGTGAAACTCTTGGGGCAGGGGATCGTAATGAAAAACTGTTTTTT
>TRBV5-1|TRBJ1-2|TRBD1|few
CASSTTGGVYGYTF
TGCGCCAGCAGCACTACAGGGGGCGTCTATGGCTACACCTTC
>TRBV30|TRBJ2-5|TRBD2|-
CAWRLAGVRETQYF
TGTGCCTGGAGATTGGCGGGGGTCAGGGAGACCCAGTACTTC
>TRBV6-4|TRBJ2-3|TRBD2|few
CASSEGSGGTDTQYF
TGTGCCAGCAGTGAGGGTAGCGGGGGCACAGATACGCAGTATTTT
>TRBV25-1|TRBJ1-5|TRBD1|few
CASSPSGTGHRPQHF
TGTGCCAGCAGCCCCTCCGGGACAGGGCACCGGCCCCAGCATTTT
>TRBV20-1|TRBJ1-1|-|-
CSASRAGEAFF
TGCAGTGCTAGTCGGGCGGGTGAAGCTTTCTTT
>TRBV12-5|TRBJ2-2|TRBD2|-
CASGSGLAGNTGELFF
TGTGCTAGTGGTTCTGGACTAGCAGGGAACACCGGGGAGCTGTTTTTT
>TRBV9|TRBJ2-1|-|few
CASSVGVLTGYNEQFF
TGTGCCAGCAGCGTAGGGGTCCTGACAGGCTACAATGAGCAGTTCTTC
>TRBV4-1|TRBJ2-3|TRBD2|few
CASSQPLLATKDTQYF
TGCGCCAGCAGCCAACCATTACTAGCGACGAAAGATACGCAGTATTTT
>TRBV6-6|TRBJ2-7|-|-
CASGSEQYYEQYF
TGTGCCAGCGGTAGTGAACAGTACTACGAGCAGTACTTC
>TRBV30|TRBJ2-1|TRBD1|many
CAWNRKRGLTYNEQFF
TGTGCCTGGAATAGGAAGAGGGGGCTAACCTACAATGAGCAGTTCTTC
>TRBV19|TRBJ1-1|TRBD1|-
CASSMGQGSTEAFF
TGTGCCAGTAGTATGGGACAGGGTTCCACTGAAGCTTTCTTT
>TRBV6-5|TRBJ1-1|TRBD1|many
CASSYPGQYTEAFF
TGTGCCAGCAGTTACCCGGGACAGTACACTGAAGCTTTCTTT
>TRBV6-5|TRBJ2-7|-|few
CASSRQVISYEQYF
TGTGCCAGCAGTCGTCAGGTGATCTCCTACGAGCAGTACTTC
>TRBV11-2|TRBJ2-5|TRBD2|few
CASSYGLAGEETQYF
TGTGCCAGCAGCTACGGACTAGCGGGGGAAGAGACCCAGTACTTC
>TRBV30|TRBJ1-6|-|-
CAWRPGVNPYNSPLHF
TGTGCCTGGAGACCCGGGGTTAACCCCTATAATTCACCCCTCCACTTT
>TRBV19|TRBJ2-3|TRBD1|few
CASSIGTDRADTQYF
TGTGCCAGTAGTATCGGGACAGACCGGGCAGATACGCAGTATTTT
>TRBV4-1|TRBJ2-5|-|-
CASSRSRSRGQETQYF
TGCGCCAGCAGCCGCAGCCGATCTCGCGGCCAAGAGACCCAGTACTTC
>TRBV30|TRBJ2-1|-|few
CAWSVGWDNEQFF
TGTGCCTGGAGTGTCGGGTGGGACAATGAGCAGTTCTTC
>TRBV28|TRBJ2-5|TRBD2|-
CASSPSGRRETQYF
TGTGCCAGCAGTCCTAGCGGGCGAAGGGAGACCCAGTACTTC
>TRBV5-6|TRBJ1-4|-|few
CASSGLGGSTNEKLFF
TGTGCCAGCAGCGGCCTAGGGGGTTCAACTAATGAAAAACTGTTTTTT
>TRBV29-1|TRBJ1-2|-|-
CSVEVGWRDGGYTF
TGCAGCGTTGAAGTCGGATGGAGGGATGGTGGCTACACCTTC
>TRBV2|TRBJ1-1|TRBD1|few
CASRRGQGPMNTEAFF
TGTGCCAGCAGGAGGGGACAGGGACCCATGAACACTGAAGCTTTCTTT